The TCR beta chain under discussion was sequenced for a study of post-analysis software for immune sequencing data. This clonotype was counted only a few times. Its antigen is unknown. Whole-study results and caveats: Four or five TRBV segments occurring more often in patients than controls included TRBV5-6, TRBV5-1 and TRBV20-1.

This CDR3 spans 11 amino acids. V lost 9 bases, J lost 4 bases, and 9 bases lay in between. Germline V gene lookup returns CDR1 LGHDT and CDR2 YNNKEL (reference sequence). Unique molecular identifiers were carried by the TCR beta cDNA libraries. Each CDR3 protein gets one entry after TCRdb re-called the PCR reads with MiXCR. The sample lists 500,000 to 600,000 distinct CDR3 sequences, roughly two fifths seen once, with approximately 1.7% in the top ten. The source is a girl between 10 and 17 years old with multiple sclerosis. The V call is TRBV3-1, the J call TRBJ1-1; D is unresolved. Sequencing was performed on blood. Here the CDR3 reads CASSSSTEAFF. DNA for the CDR3: TGTGCCAGTAGTAGTAGCACTGAAGCTTTCTTT.